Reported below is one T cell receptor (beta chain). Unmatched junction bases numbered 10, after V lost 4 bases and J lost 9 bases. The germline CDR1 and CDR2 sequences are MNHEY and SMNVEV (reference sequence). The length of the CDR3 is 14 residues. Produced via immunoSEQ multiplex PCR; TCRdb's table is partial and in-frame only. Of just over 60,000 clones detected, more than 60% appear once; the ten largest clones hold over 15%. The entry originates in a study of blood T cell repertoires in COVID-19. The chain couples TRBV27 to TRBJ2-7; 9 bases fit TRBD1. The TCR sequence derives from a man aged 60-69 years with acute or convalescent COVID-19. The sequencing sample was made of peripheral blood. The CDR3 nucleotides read TGTGCCAGCAGTTCCCCGGACAGGGGCTACATGCAGTACTTC. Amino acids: CASSSPDRGYMQYF.